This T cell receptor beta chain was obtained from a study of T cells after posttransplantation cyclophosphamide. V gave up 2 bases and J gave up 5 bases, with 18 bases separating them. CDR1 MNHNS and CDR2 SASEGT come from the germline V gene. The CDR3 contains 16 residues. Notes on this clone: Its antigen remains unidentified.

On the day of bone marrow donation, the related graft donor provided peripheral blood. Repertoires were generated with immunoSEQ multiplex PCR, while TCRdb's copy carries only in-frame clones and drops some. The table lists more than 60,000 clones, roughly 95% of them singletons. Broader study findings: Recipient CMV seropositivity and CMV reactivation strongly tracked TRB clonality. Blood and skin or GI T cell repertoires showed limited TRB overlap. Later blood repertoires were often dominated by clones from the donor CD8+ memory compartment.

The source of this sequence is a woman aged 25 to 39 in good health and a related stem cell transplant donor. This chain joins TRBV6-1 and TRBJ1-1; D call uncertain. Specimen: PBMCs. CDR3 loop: CASSESDMSLVTEAFF. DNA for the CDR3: TGTGCCAGCAGTGAATCAGACATGAGCTTGGTAACTGAAGCTTTCTTT.